The source of this T cell receptor beta chain is a study of blood T cell dynamics during melanoma immunotherapy. Overall study: Patients with metastatic melanoma got pembrolizumab or nivolumab-ipilimumab as first-line care. The study, taken as a whole, reports: Unlike progressors, later disease-control patients had W3 repertoires gaining clonality or diversity.

This clone was seen only once. The target antigen is unknown. Every bulk PBMC sample received the same 350 ng of DNA. Measured with immunoSEQ multiplex PCR; TCRdb has only the in-frame clones, and not every one. The repertoire includes around 11,000 clones, roughly 85% of them detected once, and roughly 19% sits in the top ten. The CDR3 covers 18 residues. With V trimmed by 8 bases and J by 3 bases, 16 bases remained unmatched. Germline CDR1 is SEHNR and CDR2 is FQNEAQ (reference sequence). Stated time point: pre-treatment baseline. Response was assessed by RECIST 1.1 at 12 weeks, except a couple of rapid progressors.

The sequences come from blood, collected from a patient treated with checkpoint blockade. This TCR was sampled from a human donor with melanoma. This chain connects TRBV7-9 to TRBJ2-3; 11 bases are shared with TRBD2. CDR3 in amino acids: CASARQLAGGRTTDTQYF. The DNA for the CDR3 is TGTGCCAGCGCTAGGCAATTAGCGGGGGGGCGAACTACAGATACGCAGTATTTT.